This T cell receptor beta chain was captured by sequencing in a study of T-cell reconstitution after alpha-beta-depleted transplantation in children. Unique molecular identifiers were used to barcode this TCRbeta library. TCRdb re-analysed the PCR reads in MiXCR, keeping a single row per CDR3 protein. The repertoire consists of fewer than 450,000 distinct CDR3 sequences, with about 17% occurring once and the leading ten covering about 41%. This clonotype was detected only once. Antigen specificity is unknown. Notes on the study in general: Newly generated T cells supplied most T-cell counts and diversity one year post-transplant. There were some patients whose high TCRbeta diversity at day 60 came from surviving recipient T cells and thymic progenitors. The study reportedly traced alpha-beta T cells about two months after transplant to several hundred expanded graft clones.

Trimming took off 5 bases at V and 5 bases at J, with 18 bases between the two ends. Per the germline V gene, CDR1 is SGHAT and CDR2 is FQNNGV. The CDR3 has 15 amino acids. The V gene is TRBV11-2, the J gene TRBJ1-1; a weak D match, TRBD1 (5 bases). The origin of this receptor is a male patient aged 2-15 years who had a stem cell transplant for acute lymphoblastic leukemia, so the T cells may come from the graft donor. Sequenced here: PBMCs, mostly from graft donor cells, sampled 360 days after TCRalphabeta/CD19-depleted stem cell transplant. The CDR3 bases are TGTGCCAGCAGCCCTGTTGGCAGGAGGGGAACTGAAGCTTTCTTT. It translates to CASSPVGRRGTEAFF.